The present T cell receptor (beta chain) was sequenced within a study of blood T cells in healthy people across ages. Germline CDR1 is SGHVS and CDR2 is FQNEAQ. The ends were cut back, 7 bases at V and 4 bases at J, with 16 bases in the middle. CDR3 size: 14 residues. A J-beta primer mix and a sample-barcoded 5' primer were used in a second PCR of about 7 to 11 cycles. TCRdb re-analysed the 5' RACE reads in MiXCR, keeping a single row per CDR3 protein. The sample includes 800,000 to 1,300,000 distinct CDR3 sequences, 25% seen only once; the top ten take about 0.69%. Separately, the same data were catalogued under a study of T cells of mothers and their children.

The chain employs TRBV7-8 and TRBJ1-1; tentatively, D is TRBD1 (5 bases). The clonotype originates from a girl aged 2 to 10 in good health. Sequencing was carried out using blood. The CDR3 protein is CASTAGGGFTEAFF. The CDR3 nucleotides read TGTGCCAGCACCGCCGGCGGGGGGTTCACTGAAGCTTTCTTT.